Shown below are 22 T cell receptor beta chains from a single sample sequenced in a study of Ad26.COV2.S vaccination and SARS-CoV-2 variants. As for treatment: 19 received Ad26.COV2.S at low or high dose, single or two shots; 5 received placebo; per-sample allocation not given. Sample collection was performed on day 63 after the first vaccine or placebo injection. The protocol was immunoSEQ multiplex PCR, while the TCRdb copy is restricted to in-frame clones and leaves out a portion. The sample lists 410,000 or so clones, approximately 90% seen once, with 1.5% to 2% in the top ten. The source was peripheral blood, collected in a trial of Ad26.COV2.S vaccine versus placebo. Every receptor here comes from a person between 18 and 60 years old who received the Ad26.COV2.S COVID-19 vaccine or a placebo.

This clone has only a few counts. The chain carries TRBV10-1 and TRBJ2-7, with D perhaps TRBD2 (5 bases). Germline values: CDR1 WNHNN, CDR2 SYGVQD (reference sequence). This CDR3 has 14 residues. The V end was cut by 4 bases, the J end by 6 bases, with 16 bases between. The CDR3 nucleotides read TGCGCCAGCAGTGTGGGTCCCGAAGGGAGCGAGCAGTACTTC. Amino acids: CASSVGPEGSEQYF.

This clone was recorded only once. V gene TRBV30 combines with J gene TRBJ2-1, with 8 bases lining up with TRBD1. V dropped 0 bases and J dropped 5; count of bases not matched to a gene: 6. CDR3 length: 15 residues. Per germline, CDR1 GTSNPN and CDR2 SVGIG (reference sequence). The CDR3 loop is CAWSVIGTGNNEQFF. The CDR3 DNA follows: TGTGCCTGGAGTGTAATTGGGACAGGAAACAATGAGCAGTTCTTC. Using reference TRBV30 and TRBJ2-1 for the parts outside the CDR3, the full variable domain is SQTIHQWPATLVQPVGSPLSLECTVEGTSNPNLYWYRQAAGRGLQLLFYSVGIGQISSEVPQNLSASRPQDRQFILSSKKLLLSDSGFYLCAWSVIGTGNNEQFFGPGTRLTVL.

The chain uses TRBV28 and TRBJ1-5; no firm D call. The CDR3 is made up of 14 amino acids. V was pared by 3 bases and J by 0 bases, with 6 bases between. Germline V gene data show CDR1 as MDHEN and CDR2 as SYDVKM. CDR3 nucleotide sequence: TGTGCCAGCAGTTTTCGGTTTAGCAATCAGCCCCAGCATTTT. It translates to CASSFRFSNQPQHF.

V is TRBV29-1 and J is TRBJ1-2; unclear D gene. Per the germline V gene, CDR1 is SQVTM and CDR2 is ANQGSEA. Between the trimmed V and J ends, which lost 1 base and 3 bases, there was a span of 12 bases. The CDR3 has 14 residues. Here the CDR3 DNA reads TGCAGCGTTGAAGTTCCTAGCACTTACTATGGCTACACCTTC. This translates into CSVEVPSTYYGYTF.

The V gene is TRBV15, the J gene TRBJ1-5, with no clear D. The V and J ends lost 0 bases and 3 bases respectively, with 15 bases between them. The CDR3 is 17 amino acids. From germline, CDR1 is LNHNV and CDR2 YYDKDF (reference sequence). DNA of the CDR3: TGTGCCACCAGCAGAGATGAGCGAGGGAGTCTCAATCAGCCCCAGCATTTT. Translation gives CATSRDERGSLNQPQHF.

The chain employs TRBV5-8 and TRBJ2-1; D may be TRBD1 (5 bases). Germline-derived CDR1 and CDR2 are SGHTS and YDEGEE. The CDR3 extends over 15 amino acids. The ends were cut back, 2 bases at V and 5 bases at J, with 14 bases in the middle. DNA of the CDR3: TGTGCCAGCAGCTTTTGGACAACCCCCAACAATGAGCAGTTCTTC. Translating it yields CASSFWTTPNNEQFF.

The chain couples TRBV10-3 to TRBJ2-3; TRBD1 is a possible D gene (6 bases). The V and J ends lost 6 bases and 6 bases respectively, with 16 bases between them. Germline V gene sequence: CDR1 ENHRY, CDR2 SYGVKD. The CDR3 consists of 14 residues. CDR3 in DNA: TGTGCCATCAGACCGGGACAACCCCGGGATACGCAGTATTTT. This gives the protein CAIRPGQPRDTQYF.

The chain joins TRBV19 to TRBJ2-1, with 9 bases identical to TRBD2. Unmatched junction bases numbered 10, after V lost 7 bases and J lost 12 bases. CDR3 length: 13 residues. CDR1 LNHDA and CDR2 SQIVND come from the germline V gene (reference sequence). CDR3: CASTAGGLSGQFF. The DNA of the CDR3 is TGTGCCAGTACGGCGGGGGGGCTATCCGGGCAGTTCTTC.

The CDR3: CASSPGTGLYEQYF. The CDR3 nucleotides are TGTGCCAGCTCACCTGGGACAGGGTTGTACGAGCAGTACTTC. This chain connects TRBV18 to TRBJ2-7; 9 positions match TRBD1. V shed 3 bases and J 4 bases; nucleotides not matched to a gene: 4. CDR1 and CDR2 from the germline V gene are KGHSH and LQKENI. CDR3 size: 14 residues.

This chain uses TRBV6-4 with TRBJ2-7; 14 nucleotides agree with TRBD2. Per the germline V gene, CDR1 is MRHNA and CDR2 is SNTAGT. CDR3 length: 18 residues. The ends lost 6 bases at V and 5 bases at J; junction bases unmatched: 15. Here the CDR3 reads CASRRGLAGERERNEQYF. The CDR3 nucleotides read TGTGCCAGCAGGAGGGGACTAGCGGGGGAAAGGGAACGAAACGAGCAGTACTTC.

The chain links TRBV30 to TRBJ1-4; D call uncertain. Germline V lookup: CDR1 GTSNPN, CDR2 SVGIG (reference sequence). The CDR3 covers 10 residues. V lost 4 bases, J lost 4 bases, and 1 base lay in between. CDR3 region: CAWNNEKLFF. As DNA, the CDR3 is TGTGCCTGGAATAATGAAAAACTGTTTTTT. The complete variable domain, with remaining parts taken from reference TRBV30 and TRBJ1-4, reads SQTIHQWPATLVQPVGSPLSLECTVEGTSNPNLYWYRQAAGRGLQLLFYSVGIGQISSEVPQNLSASRPQDRQFILSSKKLLLSDSGFYLCAWNNEKLFFGSGTQLSVL.

The J gene is TRBJ2-7, the V gene TRBV9; D perhaps matches TRBD1 (6 bases). The CDR3 is made up of 13 amino acids. The germline V and J ends were trimmed by 3 bases and 3 bases, with 10 bases remaining between them. CDR1 SGDLS and CDR2 YYNGEE come from the germline V gene. CDR3 protein: CASSGDNHYEQYF. The CDR3 DNA reads as TGTGCCAGCAGCGGGGACAACCACTACGAGCAGTACTTC.

The chain combines TRBV5-1 with TRBJ2-1; possibly TRBD1 for D (5 bases). Trimming removed 4 bases at V and 4 bases at J, with 18 bases between. From germline, CDR1 is SGHRS and CDR2 YFSETQ. The CDR3 spans 16 residues. The CDR3 DNA is TGCGCCAGCAGCCGCCAGGGCACGCAGATATACAATGAGCAGTTCTTC. This translates into CASSRQGTQIYNEQFF.

This clone has only one observation. The chain links TRBV5-4 to TRBJ1-1; D is possibly TRBD1 (5 bases). CDR3 length equals 13 residues. V was shortened by 2 bases and J by 2 bases, with 7 bases between the two germline ends. The germline CDR1 and CDR2 sequences are SGHNT and YYREEE (reference sequence). The CDR3 DNA reads TGTGCCAGCAGCTTTGGGGGTAACACTGAAGCTTTCTTT. This translates into CASSFGGNTEAFF.

This clone appeared a few times. The V and J genes are TRBV11-3 and TRBJ2-7; tentative D call: TRBD2 (5 bases). In germline, CDR1 is SGHNT, CDR2 YENEEA. The CDR3 loop spans 13 amino acids. The V and J ends lost 1 base and 1 base respectively, with 5 bases between them. The CDR3 sequence: CASSLAGSYEQYF. DNA of the CDR3: TGTGCCAGCAGCTTAGCGGGGTCCTACGAGCAGTACTTC.

The chain couples TRBV7-9 to TRBJ2-5, with TRBD1 matching over 10 bases. This CDR3 has 16 amino acids. Germline lookup yields CDR1 SEHNR and CDR2 FQNEAQ (reference sequence). With 5 bases clipped from V and 5 bases from J, the junction kept 11 bases outside the gene matches. The CDR3 protein is CASSKAPRDRGETQYF. The CDR3 coding sequence is TGTGCCAGCAGCAAAGCGCCCCGGGACAGGGGCGAGACCCAGTACTTC.

The CDR3 sequence is CASSITGSTDTQYF. Written as DNA, the CDR3 is TGTGCCAGCAGCATAACGGGTAGCACAGATACGCAGTATTTT. The chain employs TRBV7-2 and TRBJ2-3; D ambiguous. Trimming took 5 bases from V and 0 from J, leaving 9 bases between them. This CDR3 has 14 amino acids. The germline gives CDR1 SGHTA, CDR2 FQGNSA.

The chain uses TRBV15 and TRBJ2-3; D may be TRBD1 (5 bases). Germline-derived CDR1 and CDR2 are LNHNV and YYDKDF (reference sequence). V gave up 4 bases and J gave up 3 bases, with 8 bases separating them. This CDR3 contains 13 residues. The CDR3 nucleotides read TGTGCCACCAGCAAAGGGGTTACAGATACGCAGTATTTT. Encoded protein: CATSKGVTDTQYF.

This chain links TRBV7-2 with TRBJ1-1; D is unclear. CDR1 and CDR2 from the germline V gene are SGHTA and FQGNSA. The germline V and J ends were trimmed by 6 bases and 4 bases, with 15 bases remaining between them. The CDR3 loop spans 14 amino acids. CDR3 sequence: CASRIGWEGTEAFF. The CDR3 nucleotides are TGTGCCAGCAGGATAGGTTGGGAGGGCACTGAAGCTTTCTTT.

The V and J genes are TRBV28 and TRBJ1-4; D is perhaps TRBD1 (6 bases). This CDR3 is 15 amino acids long. From germline, CDR1 is MDHEN and CDR2 SYDVKM. The V and J ends lost 5 bases and 4 bases respectively, with 14 bases between them. The CDR3 reads CASSPTGGYNEKLFF. The DNA of the CDR3 is TGTGCCAGCAGTCCCACCGGGGGCTATAATGAAAAACTGTTTTTT.

This rearrangement joins TRBV18 to TRBJ2-7; weak D call: TRBD1 (6 bases). CDR3 length: 17 residues. V was cut by 6 bases and J by 1 base, with 22 bases left in between. Germline values: CDR1 KGHSH, CDR2 LQKENI. As DNA, the CDR3 is TGTGCCAGCTCCCCATCCCAACGGGACAAAATATCCTACGAGCAGTACTTC. Translation: CASSPSQRDKISYEQYF.

V and J are TRBV18 and TRBJ2-7, with TRBD1 matching over 10 bases. V was pared by 1 base and J by 4 bases, with 10 bases of the junction left unmatched. The germline V gene encodes CDR1 KGHSH and CDR2 LQKENI. The CDR3 loop spans 17 amino acids. CDR3 in amino acids: CASSPLSPTGGMYEQYF. The DNA for the CDR3 is TGTGCCAGCTCACCACTTTCCCCGACAGGGGGCATGTACGAGCAGTACTTC.